Shown below are 18 T cell receptor beta chains from a single sample sequenced in a study of CD8+ T cells in alopecia areata. cDNA prepared by RNA extraction and subsequent reverse transcription served as the template for sequencing. Repertoires were generated with immunoSEQ multiplex PCR, while TCRdb's copy carries only in-frame clones and drops some. The sample yields some 170,000 clones, around 60% seen once. The sample in question was CD4+ T cells sorted from blood, obtained at week 0. The receptors were sampled from a human donor with alopecia areata.

The chain links TRBV5-1 to TRBJ1-4; D gene ambiguous. Per germline, CDR1 SGHRS and CDR2 YFSETQ. The length of the CDR3 is 14 residues. V was shortened by 3 bases and J by 10 bases, with 16 bases between the two germline ends. The CDR3 DNA is TGCGCCAGCAGCTCAAATGACCCTGCCGGAAAACTGTTTTTT. Its protein is CASSSNDPAGKLFF.

The V call is TRBV29-1, the J call TRBJ1-3; D uncertain. The CDR3 is made up of 12 amino acids. V gave up 7 bases and J gave up 4 bases, with 11 bases separating them. CDR1 SQVTM and CDR2 ANQGSEA come from the germline V gene. CDR3: CSAYYSGNTIYF. CDR3 nucleotides: TGCAGCGCCTATTACAGCGGAAACACCATATATTTT.

The rearrangement joins TRBV10-3 to TRBJ2-3; 7 bases match TRBD1. The V gene's germline CDR1 is ENHRY and CDR2 SYGVKD. The CDR3 is 13 amino acids. V lost 5 bases and J lost 5; bases outside the gene matches: 4. The CDR3 loop reads CAISPTGEDTQYF. DNA of the CDR3: TGTGCCATCAGTCCTACAGGGGAAGATACGCAGTATTTT.

The chain joins TRBV5-5 to TRBJ1-5; no reliable D call. Per the germline V gene, CDR1 is SGHKS and CDR2 is YYEKEE (reference sequence). The CDR3 has 14 amino acids. Trimming shortened V by 0 bases and J by 6 bases, and 10 bases separated the two germline ends. CDR3 loop: CASSLDHWGQPQHF. CDR3 bases: TGTGCCAGCAGCTTGGATCACTGGGGTCAGCCCCAGCATTTT.

This clone has just a few counts. The chain joins TRBV4-1 to TRBJ1-6; perhaps TRBD1 as D (6 bases). Trimming took 3 bases from V and 9 from J, leaving 15 bases between them. Germline values: CDR1 MGHRA, CDR2 YSYEKL. The CDR3 sequence is 15 residues long. The CDR3 DNA reads as TGCGCCAGCAGCCAGCCTGGGGGCTTGCGTTCACCCCTCCACTTT. This encodes CASSQPGGLRSPLHF.

The rearrangement uses TRBV4-2 and TRBJ2-5, with 12 bases lining up with TRBD2. Germline loops: CDR1 LGHNA, CDR2 YNFKEQ. V shed 3 bases, J shed 5 bases, and the junction held 10 bases outside the gene matches. The CDR3 extends over 17 amino acids. DNA for the CDR3: TGTGCCAGCAGCCAGAGCGCTAGCGGGGGGGCAAGCGAGACCCAGTACTTC. It yields the protein CASSQSASGGASETQYF.

A few counts support this clone. This sequence joins TRBV29-1 and TRBJ2-1, with TRBD1 identical over 7 bases. This CDR3 contains 13 residues. V shed 7 bases, J shed 1 base, and the junction held 4 bases outside the gene matches. The germline V gene encodes CDR1 SQVTM and CDR2 ANQGSEA. The CDR3 coding sequence is TGCAGCGGAGGGGGCAGGTCCTACAATGAGCAGTTCTTC. Translated: CSGGGRSYNEQFF.

The chain carries TRBV5-6 and TRBJ1-2; D ambiguous. The germline V gene encodes CDR1 SGHDT and CDR2 YYEEEE. V shed 0 bases and J shed 8 bases, with 8 bases lying between them. CDR3 length equals 12 residues. CDR3 amino acids: CASSLVQSGYTF. CDR3 DNA sequence: TGTGCCAGCAGCTTGGTTCAGTCAGGCTACACCTTC.

This clone was picked up a small number of times. V is TRBV7-9 and J is TRBJ2-1; the D is unclear. This CDR3 spans 12 amino acids. With 5 bases removed from V and 5 bases from J, the gap between germline ends came to 7 bases. CDR1 SEHNR and CDR2 FQNEAQ come from the germline V gene (reference sequence). Written as DNA, the CDR3 is TGTGCCAGCAGCCGGATCAACAATGAGCAGTTCTTC. This gives the protein CASSRINNEQFF.

This clone was seen only once. The chain is built from TRBV29-1 and TRBJ1-1; D remains unclear. The V gene's germline CDR1 is SQVTM and CDR2 ANQGSEA. The CDR3 length is 14 residues. The V end was cut by 6 bases, the J end by 2 bases, with 16 bases between. The CDR3 region is CSVGRRVQNTEAFF. CDR3 bases: TGCAGCGTCGGCCGCCGGGTACAAAACACTGAAGCTTTCTTT.

J is TRBJ2-1 and V is TRBV29-1; 15 bases match TRBD2. V lost 6 bases to trimming and J lost 8 bases; unmatched junction nucleotides: 8. The CDR3 runs to 15 residues. In germline, CDR1 is SQVTM, CDR2 ANQGSEA. In DNA form, the CDR3 reads TGCAGCGTGGCCCGGACTAGCGGGGGGGGCGATGAGCAGTTCTTC. Translating gives CSVARTSGGGDEQFF.

Note on this clone: Different DNA sequences within this sample yield the same CDR3. The rearrangement uses TRBV7-8 and TRBJ2-7; no definite D call. Germline CDR1 is SGHVS and CDR2 is FQNEAQ. CDR3 length equals 12 residues. Trimming removed 1 base from V and 1 base from J, with 2 bases in between. The CDR3, as DNA: TGTGCCAGCAGCTTAGTATCCTACGAGCAGTACTTC. Translating it yields CASSLVSYEQYF.

This clone was detected a few times. V and J are TRBV7-9 and TRBJ2-7, with D perhaps matching TRBD1 or TRBD2 (5 bases each). V dropped 10 bases and J dropped 0 bases, with 16 bases sitting between them. The CDR3 loop spans 14 amino acids. Germline lookup yields CDR1 SEHNR and CDR2 FQNEAQ (reference sequence). The CDR3: CAISPGGGSYEQYF. The CDR3 nucleotides are TGTGCCATCTCACCGGGTGGGGGCTCCTACGAGCAGTACTTC.

The gene calls are TRBV4-1 and TRBJ2-5; D gene ambiguous. In germline, CDR1 is MGHRA, CDR2 YSYEKL. V lost 0 bases and J 7 bases, leaving 6 bases between the germline ends. This CDR3 contains 12 residues. In nucleotides, the CDR3 is TGCGCCAGCAGCCAAGAAATGGGGACCCAGTACTTC. Protein product: CASSQEMGTQYF.

J is TRBJ2-7 and V is TRBV7-2; unclear D gene. This CDR3 spans 14 amino acids. The V end lost 8 bases, the J end lost 2 bases, and 16 bases lay between the germline ends. Germline assignment: CDR1 SGHTA and CDR2 FQGNSA. The CDR3 sequence: CASQTPRGTYEQYF. The CDR3, as DNA: TGTGCCAGCCAAACCCCCCGAGGTACCTACGAGCAGTACTTC.

The rearrangement joins TRBV28 to TRBJ1-1, with D tentatively TRBD1 (5 bases). Germline V CDR1 and CDR2: MDHEN, SYDVKM. The CDR3 is made up of 16 amino acids. Trimming shortened V by 5 bases and J by 0 bases, and 16 bases separated the two germline ends. CDR3 nucleotides: TGTGCCAGCAGTCTCCCGGGACGTTCGATGAACACTGAAGCTTTCTTT. It specifies CASSLPGRSMNTEAFF.

The gene calls are TRBV7-9 and TRBJ2-3; D remains ambiguous. There are 14 residues in the CDR3. Germline assignment: CDR1 SEHNR and CDR2 FQNEAQ (reference sequence). V lost 6 bases to trimming and J lost 1 base, with 11 bases between them. CDR3 coding DNA: TGTGCCAGCAGTTTACCTCTTCGCACAGATACGCAGTATTTT. Translation: CASSLPLRTDTQYF. The entire variable domain, with the rest obtained from reference TRBV7-9 and TRBJ2-3, is as follows: DTGVSQNPRHKITKRGQNVTFRCDPISEHNRLYWYRQTLGQGPEFLTYFQNEAQLEKSRLLSDRFSAERPKGSFSTLEIQRTEQGDSAMYLCASSLPLRTDTQYFGPGTRLTVL.

V is TRBV14 and J is TRBJ2-7, with a possible D match to TRBD1 (7 bases). V lost 1 base, J lost 2 bases, and 18 bases lay in between. The CDR3 loop spans 17 amino acids. From germline, CDR1 is SGHDN and CDR2 FVKESK. This CDR3 reads CASSQGRSGDRTYEQYF. The CDR3 nucleotides are TGTGCCAGCAGCCAAGGCCGCTCGGGGGACAGAACCTACGAGCAGTACTTC.